Presented here are 16 T cell receptor beta chains from one specimen sequenced in a study of beta chain features in type 1 diabetes (dated by TCRdb to the late 2010s). The library relied on the immunoSEQ multiplex PCR assay. The High Capacity cDNA Reverse Transcription Kit was used to reverse transcribe all of the isolated RNA, meaning that expressed TCRB transcripts were what got sequenced. Sourced from immuneACCESS, this table was stored by TCRdb with only in-frame sequences that have V and J called. A share of the clones is absent; for the studies checked, an unresolved V gene accounts for under half, and the remainder has no known explanation. The sample table contains under 450,000 clones; only one count was recorded for about 15% of them. Roughly 0.033% of the sample is in the top ten clones. Sequenced: naive CD4+ T cells from blood. The meaning of the sample's cell subset or site label: true naive CD4+ T cells. These receptor sequences come from a man aged 25 to 45 in good health.

In its sample, this clone was seen a few times. The CDR3 protein is CASSQGLLPNTGELFF. As DNA, the CDR3 is TGCGCCAGCAGCCAAGGGCTGCTACCGAACACCGGGGAGCTGTTTTTT. The J gene is TRBJ2-2, the V gene TRBV4-1, with D hard to call. Deletions cut 1 base from V and 0 bases from J, with 9 bases between. Looked up from germline, CDR1 is MGHRA and CDR2 is YSYEKL. This CDR3 region has 16 residues.

The CDR3 spells CASNPGALRETQYF. CDR3 nucleotides: TGTGCCAGCAACCCCGGGGCGCTCCGAGAGACCCAGTACTTC. V gene TRBV25-1 combines with J gene TRBJ2-5; D assignment may be TRBD1 or TRBD2 (5 bases each). The germline gives CDR1 MGHDK, CDR2 SYGVNS. This CDR3 is built from 14 residues. With 7 bases removed from V and 4 bases from J, the gap between germline ends came to 16 bases.

The table lists this clone with a few counts. V usage is TRBV27 and J usage is TRBJ2-7, with a tentative D call TRBD2 (7 bases). Trimming left V 6 bases short and J 2 bases short, with 17 bases between. Germline lookup yields CDR1 MNHEY and CDR2 SMNVEV (reference sequence). This CDR3 region has 15 residues. The CDR3 DNA reads as TGTGCCAGCAGGCCAATCGGGGGGCAGGCCTACGAGCAGTACTTC. Translated: CASRPIGGQAYEQYF.

The chain uses TRBV29-1 and TRBJ1-2; no firm D call. Germline CDR1 SQVTM, CDR2 ANQGSEA. The CDR3 runs to 14 residues. The ends were cut back, 4 bases at V and 7 bases at J, with 19 bases in the middle. Here the CDR3 reads CSVAVSKVWRGYTF. The CDR3, as DNA: TGCAGCGTTGCAGTTTCTAAGGTTTGGCGTGGCTACACCTTC.

This clone was picked up a small number of times. The chain employs TRBV9 and TRBJ1-4; D uncertain. Trimming stripped 3 bases from V and 0 bases from J, with 6 bases between. Per germline, CDR1 SGDLS and CDR2 YYNGEE. The CDR3 covers 14 residues. The CDR3 region has the DNA TGTGCCAGCAGCGAAGCCGCAACTAATGAAAAACTGTTTTTT. Translated, it gives CASSEAATNEKLFF.

The chain uses TRBV6-6 and TRBJ2-1, with D possibly matching TRBD2 (6 bases). The V end lost 4 bases, the J end lost 5 bases, and 15 bases lay between the germline ends. The V gene's germline CDR1 is MNHNY and CDR2 SVGAGI (reference sequence). CDR3 length: 15 amino acids. CDR3 in DNA: TGTGCCAGCAGTTCCCCCGGGACTTACAACAATGAGCAGTTCTTC. This gives the protein CASSSPGTYNNEQFF.

The chain combines TRBV27 with TRBJ2-7, with D tentatively TRBD1 or TRBD2 (5 bases each). Germline CDR1 is MNHEY and CDR2 is SMNVEV (reference sequence). The V gene lost 6 bases and the J gene lost 3 bases, with 12 bases spanning the gap. The CDR3 sequence is 13 residues long. The CDR3 sequence is CASSRDGHYEQYF. CDR3 nucleotide sequence: TGTGCCAGCAGCCGGGACGGTCACTACGAGCAGTACTTC.

This sequence joins TRBV5-1 and TRBJ2-1; D remains ambiguous. The CDR3 totals 14 residues. Trimming took 1 base from V and 10 from J, leaving 15 bases between them. Germline CDR1 reads SGHRS; CDR2 reads YFSETQ. CDR3 nucleotides: TGCGCCAGCAGCTTGCAAGCCTCCGTGGGAGAGCAGTTCTTC. It is translated as CASSLQASVGEQFF.

The CDR3 sequence is CASSQLPGYRETQYF. CDR3 DNA sequence: TGCGCCAGCAGCCAACTCCCAGGGTACCGAGAGACCCAGTACTTC. V gene TRBV4-1 combines with J gene TRBJ2-5, with D maybe TRBD1 (5 bases). The CDR3 extends over 15 amino acids. Trimming shortened V by 2 bases and J by 4 bases, and 14 bases separated the two germline ends. CDR1 MGHRA and CDR2 YSYEKL come from the germline V gene.

This clone was seen only a few times. This chain uses TRBV7-9 with TRBJ2-7; D uncertain. Deletions cut 4 bases from V and 3 bases from J, with 4 bases between. This CDR3 is built from 11 residues. The germline gives CDR1 SEHNR, CDR2 FQNEAQ (reference sequence). CDR3 residues: CASSSDYEQYV. The CDR3 DNA is TGTGCCAGCAGCTCAGACTACGAGCAGTACGTC.

This clone showed up just a few times. The chain uses TRBV19 and TRBJ1-2, with D possibly TRBD1 on 5 matching bases. The V gene lost 10 bases and the J gene lost 4 bases, with 13 bases spanning the gap. Germline CDR1 LNHDA, CDR2 SQIVND (reference sequence). This CDR3 contains 12 residues. The CDR3, as DNA: TGTGCCACACGACAGAATATCTATGGCTACACCTTC. Its protein is CATRQNIYGYTF. Based on the CDR3 plus reference TRBV19 and TRBJ1-2, the full variable domain is DGGITQSPKYLFRKEGQNVTLSCEQNLNHDAMYWYRQDPGQGLRLIYYSQIVNDFQKGDIAEGYSVSREKKESFPLTVTSAQKNPTAFYLCATRQNIYGYTFGSGTRLTVV.

This clone was seen at least ten times. The rearrangement uses TRBV29-1 and TRBJ2-3, with 7 bases matching TRBD2. J gave up 6 bases and V 6 bases, and 6 bases lay outside the gene matches. Germline V gene sequence: CDR1 SQVTM, CDR2 ANQGSEA. The CDR3 covers 12 residues. The CDR3 protein is CSVVSGPDTQYF. The CDR3 DNA follows: TGCAGCGTGGTTAGCGGGCCGGATACGCAGTATTTT.

The rearrangement uses TRBV7-8 and TRBJ2-1; D uncertain. Germline assignment: CDR1 SGHVS and CDR2 FQNEAQ. Trimming removed 4 bases at V and 0 bases at J, with 22 bases between. There are 19 residues in the CDR3. CDR3 loop: CASSSLRVPLAGSYNEQFF. The CDR3 DNA reads as TGTGCCAGCAGCTCCTTACGGGTACCCCTGGCAGGCTCCTACAATGAGCAGTTCTTC.

The J gene is TRBJ2-1, the V gene TRBV5-6, with D perhaps TRBD1 (6 bases). In germline, CDR1 is SGHDT, CDR2 YYEEEE. The CDR3 sequence is 12 residues long. Trimming removed 1 base from V and 10 bases from J, with 9 bases in between. The CDR3 DNA reads TGTGCCAGCAGCTTGCAGGGGCGCGAGCAGTTCTTC. Its protein product is CASSLQGREQFF.

The chain has TRBV30 and TRBJ1-1, with D maybe TRBD1 (5 bases). The CDR3 consists of 13 residues. Germline assignment: CDR1 GTSNPN and CDR2 SVGIG (reference sequence). V was cut by 0 bases and J by 5 bases, with 10 bases left in between. CDR3 loop: CAWSVLGGTEAFF. The DNA of the CDR3 is TGTGCCTGGAGTGTACTCGGGGGAACTGAAGCTTTCTTT.

This clone has more than one count but fewer than ten. The genes are TRBV7-9 and TRBJ2-1; TRBD1 matches 9 bases. CDR1 SEHNR and CDR2 FQNEAQ come from the germline V gene (reference sequence). The CDR3 loop spans 14 amino acids. V lost 5 bases to trimming and J lost 12 bases; unmatched junction nucleotides: 11. CDR3 sequence reads: CASSSRDRVYGQFF. CDR3 nucleotides: TGTGCCAGCAGCAGCCGGGACAGGGTTTATGGGCAGTTCTTC.